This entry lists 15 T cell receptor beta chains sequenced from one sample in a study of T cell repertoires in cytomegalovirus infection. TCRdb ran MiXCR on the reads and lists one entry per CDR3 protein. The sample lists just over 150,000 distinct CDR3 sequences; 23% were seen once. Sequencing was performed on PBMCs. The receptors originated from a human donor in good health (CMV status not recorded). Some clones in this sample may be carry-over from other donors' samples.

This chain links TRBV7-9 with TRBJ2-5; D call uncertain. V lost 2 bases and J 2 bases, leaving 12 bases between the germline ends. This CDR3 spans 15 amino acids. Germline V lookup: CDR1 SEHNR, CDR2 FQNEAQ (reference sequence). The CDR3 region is CASSLILTVQETQYF. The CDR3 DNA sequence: TGTGCCAGCAGCTTAATCCTCACAGTTCAAGAGACCCAGTACTTC. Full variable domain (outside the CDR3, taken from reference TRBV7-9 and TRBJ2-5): DTGVSQNPRHKITKRGQNVTFRCDPISEHNRLYWYRQTLGQGPEFLTYFQNEAQLEKSRLLSDRFSAERPKGSFSTLEIQRTEQGDSAMYLCASSLILTVQETQYFGPGTRLLVL.

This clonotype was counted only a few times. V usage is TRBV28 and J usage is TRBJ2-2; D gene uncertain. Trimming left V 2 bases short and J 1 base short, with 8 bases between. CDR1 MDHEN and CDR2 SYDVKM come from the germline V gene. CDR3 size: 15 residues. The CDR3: CASSLLSGNTGELFF. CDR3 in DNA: TGTGCCAGCAGTTTACTGTCAGGGAACACCGGGGAGCTGTTTTTT. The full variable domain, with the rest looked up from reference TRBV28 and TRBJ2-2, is DVKVTQSSRYLVKRTGEKVFLECVQDMDHENMFWYRQDPGLGLRLIYFSYDVKMKEKGDIPEGYSVSREKKERFSLILESASTNQTSMYLCASSLLSGNTGELFFGEGSRLTVL.

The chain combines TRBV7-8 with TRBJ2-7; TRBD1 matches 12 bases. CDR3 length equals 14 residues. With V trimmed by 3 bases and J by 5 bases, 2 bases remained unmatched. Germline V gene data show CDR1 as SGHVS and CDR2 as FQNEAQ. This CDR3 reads CASSLGQGADEQYF. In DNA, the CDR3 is TGTGCCAGCAGCTTGGGACAGGGGGCGGACGAGCAGTACTTC. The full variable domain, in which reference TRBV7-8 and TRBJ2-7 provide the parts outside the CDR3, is GAGVSQSPRYKVAKRGQDVALRCDPISGHVSLFWYQQALGQGPEFLTYFQNEAQLDKSGLPSDRFFAERPEGSVSTLKIQRTQQEDSAVYLCASSLGQGADEQYFGPGTRLTVT.

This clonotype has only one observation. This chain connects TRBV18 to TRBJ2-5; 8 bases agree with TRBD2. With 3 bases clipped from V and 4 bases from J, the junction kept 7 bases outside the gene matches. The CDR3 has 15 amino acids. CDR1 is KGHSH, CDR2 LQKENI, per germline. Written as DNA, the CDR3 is TGTGCCAGCTCACCGGGAAGCGGGAGTTTAGAGACCCAGTACTTC. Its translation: CASSPGSGSLETQYF.

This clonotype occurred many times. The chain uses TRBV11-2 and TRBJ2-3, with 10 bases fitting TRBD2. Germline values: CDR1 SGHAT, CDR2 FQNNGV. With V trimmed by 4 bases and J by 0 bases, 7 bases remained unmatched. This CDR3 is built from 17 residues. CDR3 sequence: CASSWLAGDASTDTQYF. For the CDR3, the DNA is TGTGCCAGCAGCTGGCTAGCGGGAGACGCTAGCACAGATACGCAGTATTTT.

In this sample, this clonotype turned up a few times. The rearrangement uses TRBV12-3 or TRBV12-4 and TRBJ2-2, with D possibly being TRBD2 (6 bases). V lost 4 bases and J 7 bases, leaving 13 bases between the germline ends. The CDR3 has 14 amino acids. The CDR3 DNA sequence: TGTGCCAGCAGTTCGAGGACTAAGGTCGGGGAGCTGTTTTTT. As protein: CASSSRTKVGELFF.

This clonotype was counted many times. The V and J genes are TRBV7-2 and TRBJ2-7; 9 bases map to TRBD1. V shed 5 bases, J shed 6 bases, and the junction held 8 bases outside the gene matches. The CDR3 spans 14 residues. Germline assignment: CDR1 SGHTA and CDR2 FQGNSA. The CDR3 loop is CASSIRDREGEQYF. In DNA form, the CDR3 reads TGTGCCAGCAGCATCCGGGACAGGGAGGGCGAGCAGTACTTC.

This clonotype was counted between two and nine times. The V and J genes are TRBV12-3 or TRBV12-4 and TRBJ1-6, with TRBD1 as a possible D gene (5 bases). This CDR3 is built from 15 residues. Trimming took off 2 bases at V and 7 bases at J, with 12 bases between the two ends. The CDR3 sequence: CASSLRPGSNSPLHF. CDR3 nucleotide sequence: TGTGCCAGCAGTTTAAGGCCAGGGTCGAATTCACCCCTCCACTTT.

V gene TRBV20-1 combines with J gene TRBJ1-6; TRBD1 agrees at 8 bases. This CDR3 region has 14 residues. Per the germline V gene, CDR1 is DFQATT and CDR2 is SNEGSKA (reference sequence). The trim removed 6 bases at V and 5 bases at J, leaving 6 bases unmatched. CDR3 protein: CSAKDRANNSPLHF. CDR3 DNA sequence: TGCAGTGCAAAGGACAGGGCCAATAATTCACCCCTCCACTTT.

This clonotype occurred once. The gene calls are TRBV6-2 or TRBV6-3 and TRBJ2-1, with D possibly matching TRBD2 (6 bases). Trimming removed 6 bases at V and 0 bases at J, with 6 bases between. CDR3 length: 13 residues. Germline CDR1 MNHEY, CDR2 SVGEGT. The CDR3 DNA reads TGTGCCAGCAGCGGGAGCTCCTACAATGAGCAGTTCTTC. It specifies CASSGSSYNEQFF.

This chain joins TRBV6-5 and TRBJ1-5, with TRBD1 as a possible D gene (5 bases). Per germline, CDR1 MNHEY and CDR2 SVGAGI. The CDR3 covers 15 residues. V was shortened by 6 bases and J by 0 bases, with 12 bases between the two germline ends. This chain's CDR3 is CASREGGVSNQPQHF. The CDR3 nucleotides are TGTGCCAGCAGAGAGGGAGGGGTTAGCAATCAGCCCCAGCATTTT.

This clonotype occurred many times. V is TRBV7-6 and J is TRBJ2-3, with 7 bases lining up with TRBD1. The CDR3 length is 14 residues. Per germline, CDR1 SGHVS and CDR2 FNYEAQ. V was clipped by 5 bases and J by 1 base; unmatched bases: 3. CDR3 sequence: CASSPGQGTDTQYF. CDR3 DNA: TGTGCCAGCAGCCCCGGACAGGGCACAGATACGCAGTATTTT.

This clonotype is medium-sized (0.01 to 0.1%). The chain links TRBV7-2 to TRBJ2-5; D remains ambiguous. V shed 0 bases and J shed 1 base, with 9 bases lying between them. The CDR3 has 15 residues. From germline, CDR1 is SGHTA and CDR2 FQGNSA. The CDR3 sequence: CASSLAPWGQETQYF. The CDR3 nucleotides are TGTGCCAGCAGCTTAGCCCCCTGGGGCCAAGAGACCCAGTACTTC.

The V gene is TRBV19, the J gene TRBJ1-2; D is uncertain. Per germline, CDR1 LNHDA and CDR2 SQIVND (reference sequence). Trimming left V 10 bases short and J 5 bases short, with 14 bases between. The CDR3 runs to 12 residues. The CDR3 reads CATLDIFYGYTF. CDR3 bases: TGTGCCACTCTCGACATATTTTATGGCTACACCTTC.

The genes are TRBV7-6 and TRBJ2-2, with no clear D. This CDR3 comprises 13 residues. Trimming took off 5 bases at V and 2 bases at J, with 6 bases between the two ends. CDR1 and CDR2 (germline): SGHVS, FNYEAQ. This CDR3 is CASSPRNTGELFF. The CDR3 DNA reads TGTGCCAGCAGCCCCAGAAACACCGGGGAGCTGTTTTTT.